This paragraph covers one TCR beta chain sequence. This sample was taken from a study of blood T cell repertoires in COVID-19. There are 15 residues in the CDR3. V shed 2 bases and J 8 bases; nucleotides not matched to a gene: 8. Germline lookup yields CDR1 SGHTA and CDR2 FQGNSA. In the original workflow: For nucleated cells, counts were estimated from reference gene primer amplification. Sequencing was performed with immunoSEQ multiplex PCR; in TCRdb, only in-frame clones are kept and a portion is missing. Clone size and the V and J calls come from that table; the DNA yielded D and trimming. This sample yields 150,000 or so clones, of which under 90% are seen a single time; around 12% belongs to the top ten. Grouping used clinical history reported by participants in a survey and questionnaire. Recovery meant two consecutive negative NP/OP PCR tests, professional clearance, or resolved symptoms.

The clonotype comes from a man in his fifties who had recovered from COVID-19. This chain joins TRBV7-2 and TRBJ1-2, with 10 bases identical to TRBD1. Sequencing was carried out using PBMCs or T cells enriched from blood (not recorded which). In DNA form, the CDR3 reads TGTGCCAGCAGCTTACTTACCGGGACAGGGGAAGGCTACACCTTC. Amino acid sequence: CASSLLTGTGEGYTF.